This paragraph reports one T cell receptor (beta chain). Antigen: not known. The germline V and J ends were trimmed by 8 bases and 6 bases, with 13 bases remaining between them. The germline gives CDR1 SNHLY, CDR2 FYNNEI. This CDR3 contains 12 residues. This sample stems from a study of beta chain features in type 1 diabetes. Study-wide findings and caveats: Shorter TCRB CDR3s, moderately but significantly so, were found in Type 1 diabetes patients in all four CD4+ subsets.

Expressed TCRB transcripts were sequenced, since all the RNA that had been isolated was reverse transcribed. There were 3.4 million or so reads on average in the naive, central memory and regulatory T cell samples. The method was immunoSEQ multiplex PCR; TCRdb's version includes in-frame clones alone and lacks a portion of them. The profile shows hundreds of thousands of clones, 11% to 15% of them singletons. The sequencing input was naive CD4+ T cells from blood. The clonotype comes from a man aged 18 to 30 with type 1 diabetes. This chain connects TRBV2 to TRBJ1-1; unclear D gene. DNA for the CDR3: TGTGCCAGCGGGAGAGAGGAACCTGAAGCTTTCTTT. This codes for CASGREEPEAFF.